The T cell receptor (beta chain) under discussion was sequenced for a study of early T cells in non-severe SARS-CoV-2 infection. TCRdb reprocessed the 5' RACE reads via MiXCR and lists one record per CDR3 protein. The sample has 75,000 to 100,000 distinct CDR3 sequences; approximately 15% are singletons. Trimming at V came to 1 base and at J to 0 bases, leaving 2 bases not matched to a gene. Germline assignment: CDR1 SGHVS and CDR2 FNYEAQ. This CDR3 comprises 16 residues. The chain employs TRBV7-6 and TRBJ2-1, with 8 bases aligning to TRBD2. The sequenced sample consisted of whole blood. The TCR sequence derives from an adult who was a healthcare worker with PCR-confirmed SARS-CoV-2 infection or an uninfected control (not recorded which). The CDR3 loop reads CASSLDGRASYNEQFF. The CDR3 coding sequence is TGTGCCAGCAGCTTAGACGGGAGGGCCTCCTACAATGAGCAGTTCTTC.